This T cell receptor (beta chain) was obtained from a study of naive and memory T cell subsets (TCRdb year 2017). Regarding the complete study: An open-source, UMI-based TCR alpha and beta sequencing pipeline was applied to sorted naive and memory peripheral blood T cell subsets. RNA was DNase-treated and reverse transcribed with TCR constant-region primers, mostly using SuperScript III. Complete agreement was observed between the functional CMV T cell responses and the IgG serology results. Study-level results and caveats: In both CD4 and CD8 cells, the Gini index increased while Shannon and inverse Simpson diversity decreased from naive through CM, EM and EMRA. After error correction, over 95% of naive TCR sequences appeared only once, giving much steeper abundance distributions than memory subsets. A few larger clonotypes were present in naive repertoires, particularly the CD8 repertoires, and these clonotypes were possibly memory cells re-expressing CD45RA. The repertoire findings for the naive and memory subsets could not be validated against a ground truth, as none was available. A power law was followed by TCR abundance, with an exponent that differed between naive and memory subsets but was consistent across the three individuals. Clonotypes were defined as single alpha or beta chain sequences, not paired alpha/beta receptors. RNA-based TCR counts may be influenced by expression changes linked to T cell activation and differentiation.

The library was obtained by UMI-ligation and nested PCR. An equimolar mix of two oligonucleotides covering both TRBC1 and TRBC2 was used as the beta constant-region primer. Four rounds of PCR were used to amplify ligated cDNA, with nested alpha and beta constant-region primers being used together with the SP2 primer. A single-stranded oligonucleotide bearing the SP2 primer plus a 12-nucleotide UMI was ligated onto the 3' end of the cDNA by T4 RNA ligase 1. The ligation reaction was incubated at 16°C for roughly 19-25 hours. To avoid over-amplification, PCR2 was usually performed as a SYBR Green qPCR and halted once a predetermined threshold was reached. Every purification after the first one was done using Agencourt AMPure XP magnetic beads. Libraries were quantified by Qubit and checked on a TapeStation, where a main peak was expected near 650 bp. Pooled libraries were sequenced on an Illumina MiSeq with v2 2x251 paired-end kits, typically giving about 0.85-2 million reads per sample. Libraries were pooled at 3 to 4 nM per sample, and roughly 4.5-8% PhiX was added to improve cluster recognition. On the authors' methods: Using tag matching that tolerated one base-pair mismatch, Decombinator assigned V and J genes to FASTQ reads that had been processed by Demultiplexor. UMIs were used by Collapsinator to correct both sequencing errors and frequency errors arising from PCR heterogeneity. CDR3Translator translated TCRs and extracted CDR3s from the conserved cysteine to the FGXG phenylalanine, flagging non-productive sequences. Gini, Shannon entropy and inverse Simpson indices were calculated on repertoires subsampled to equal numbers of UMI-defined TCRs. Within the linear range, a power law was fitted by maximum likelihood to the distributions of clonotype abundance. For one naive CD8 sample, the pipeline and MIGEC produced similar UMI counts, unique TCR numbers and clonal distributions. One analysis removed from the naive repertoire any naive TCRs that were also found in any memory subset from the same donor. Repertoires were searched for roughly 7,300 CMV-associated CDR3 sequences compiled from VDJdb and a published dataset. TCRdb reworked the public reads: Q25 trimming with fastp, MiXCR clone assembly, productive beta chains retained. Each record represents a unique CDR3 protein, reported with the most common genes and DNA among its rows. TCRdb, not the original authors, processed these V and J calls. The sample table holds over 110,000 distinct CDR3 sequences, of which roughly a fifth were seen once. About 0.6% of the sample is in the top ten clones.

From the second PCR step on, the TCR alpha and beta chain libraries were amplified in separate reactions. The CMV status of each donor was determined by measuring IFNgamma production from CD4+ T cells after fresh PBMCs had been stimulated overnight with CMV viral lysate. CD4 T cells were positively selected using Miltenyi beads, after which CD8 T cells were positively selected from the CD4-negative fraction. Cells were stained for CD3, CD4, CD8, CD45RA, CD27 and a live/dead dye and were sorted on a BD Aria II into four subsets based on CD45RA and CD27. Blood came from a few healthy volunteers, each fractionated into CD4 and CD8 T cells and then into four differentiation subsets. About 110 ml of peripheral blood was collected from each donor, and PBMC were isolated from the blood using Ficoll-Paque PLUS density-gradient centrifugation. The sorted cells were lysed in RLT buffer, after which RNA was extracted using a Qiagen RNeasy kit and kept at -80 degrees C.

Via the germline V gene, CDR1 is MDHEN and CDR2 SYDVKM. The CDR3 covers 14 residues, taking in both the cysteine and the phenylalanine. The only DNA kept is the CDR3, 42 bases in frame from the first base. V is pared back by 6 bases and J by 5 bases, with 14 bases lying between the germline termini. As to this clonotype: Its antigen is currently not known. Base qualities are not provided; no much larger clone lies one nucleotide away.

The receptor was derived from a human donor in good health. This receptor chain uses TRBV28 and TRBJ1-5; a tentative D match to TRBD1 spans 6 bases. The specimen sequenced was naive CD8+ T cells from blood. The label giving this sample's cell subset or site can be read as: naive T cells, CD45RA high CD27+. The nucleotide sequence reads TGTGCCAGCAGCCCAGCAGGGGATTATCAGCCCCAGCATTTT. It codes for CASSPAGDYQPQHF.